This is a list of T cell receptor beta chains from one sample in a study of identical twins. One entry per CDR3 protein, called by TCRdb with MiXCR from the 5' RACE reads. Among hundreds of thousands of distinct CDR3 sequences listed, approximately 6.1% were seen once. Sequencing was carried out using naive T cells sorted from blood. Receptors originate from a man aged 18 to 29 in good health. CDR3s include the opening cysteine and the closing phenylalanine or tryptophan. Each record gives: D gene, V gene, clone size, J gene, CDR3 protein, CDR3 DNA. D genes are given only for firm matches. Where a row states a size, it is once, few, many or the class of an expanded clone; other rows omit it.

TRBD2	TRBV15	many	TRBJ2-7	CATSRDRDYSYEQYF	TGTGCCACCAGCCGAGACCGGGACTACTCCTACGAGCAGTACTTC
.	TRBV5-1	many	TRBJ2-1	CASSSGWPSPEQFF	TGCGCCAGCAGCTCCGGTTGGCCATCCCCTGAGCAGTTCTTC
TRBD1	TRBV20-1	many	TRBJ1-5	CSARVPGTVNQPQHF	TGCAGTGCTAGAGTCCCCGGGACAGTCAATCAGCCCCAGCATTTT
TRBD2	TRBV7-2	many	TRBJ2-2	CASSSSGRAVGELFF	TGTGCCAGCAGCTCGAGCGGGAGGGCCGTCGGGGAGCTGTTTTTT
.	TRBV12-5	many	TRBJ2-5	CASGFIETQYF	TGTGCTAGTGGTTTTATCGAGACCCAGTACTTC
.	TRBV20-1	many	TRBJ2-7	CSASDPPDF	TGCAGTGCTAGTGACCCCCCGGACTTC
.	TRBV5-6	few	TRBJ1-4	CASSLAGASNEKLFF	TGTGCCAGCAGCTTGGCAGGGGCCTCTAATGAAAAACTGTTTTTT
.	TRBV19	.	TRBJ1-4	CASSIGTLQEKLFF	TGTGCCAGTAGTATCGGCACCCTGCAAGAAAAACTGTTTTTT
.	TRBV11-2	many	TRBJ2-3	CASSPQTRQDDTQYF	TGTGCCAGCAGCCCCCAGACAAGGCAAGACGATACGCAGTATTTT
TRBD2	TRBV7-2	few	TRBJ2-3	CASSATGTRASDTQYF	TGTGCCAGCAGCGCTACCGGGACTAGAGCATCAGATACGCAGTATTTT
.	TRBV5-1	many	TRBJ2-3	CASSPRGDSTDTQYF	TGCGCCAGCAGCCCGAGGGGCGACAGCACAGATACGCAGTATTTT
TRBD1	TRBV27	many	TRBJ1-1	CASSLYRTGGETEAFF	TGTGCCAGCAGTTTATATCGGACAGGTGGGGAGACTGAAGCTTTCTTT
.	TRBV12-3/TRBV12-4	many	TRBJ2-1	CASTRTRSGAYNEQFF	TGTGCCAGCACCCGTACAAGAAGCGGAGCCTACAATGAGCAGTTCTTC
.	TRBV9	.	TRBJ2-7	CASSVGAFYEQYF	TGTGCCAGCAGCGTAGGGGCTTTTTACGAGCAGTACTTC
TRBD1	TRBV20-1	many	TRBJ2-1	CSAREGGGGRGFYNEQFF	TGCAGTGCTAGAGAAGGGGGTGGGGGCAGGGGGTTCTACAATGAGCAGTTCTTC
.	TRBV27	many	TRBJ1-5	CASSFRGGDQPQHF	TGTGCCAGCAGTTTCCGAGGGGGGGACCAGCCCCAGCATTTT
.	TRBV15	many	TRBJ1-1	CATSRDHTRNTEAFF	TGTGCCACCAGCAGAGATCATACGAGGAACACTGAAGCTTTCTTT
.	TRBV7-2	many	TRBJ2-2	CASSPLGNTGELFF	TGTGCCAGCAGCCCCCTGGGAAACACCGGGGAGCTGTTTTTT
.	TRBV28	many	TRBJ2-1	CASKSSGVSYNEQFF	TGTGCCAGCAAGAGTAGCGGAGTCTCCTACAATGAGCAGTTCTTC
.	TRBV7-7	.	TRBJ2-2	CASSSTDTTGELFF	TGTGCCAGCAGCTCTACGGATACCACCGGGGAGCTGTTTTTT
TRBD2	TRBV12-3/TRBV12-4	many	TRBJ2-7	CASSFGLAGGPKAYEQYF	TGTGCCAGCAGTTTCGGACTAGCGGGAGGACCCAAAGCCTACGAGCAGTACTTC
.	TRBV20-1	many	TRBJ1-1	CSATQKQNTEAFF	TGCAGTGCCACACAAAAGCAGAACACTGAAGCTTTCTTT
.	TRBV14	few	TRBJ2-3	CASSPAGGVGDTQYF	TGTGCCAGCAGCCCTGCCGGGGGCGTTGGGGATACGCAGTATTTT
.	TRBV7-9	many	TRBJ1-5	CASSSSYQPQHF	TGTGCCAGCAGCTCCAGTTATCAGCCCCAGCATTTT
TRBD2	TRBV5-1	many	TRBJ2-1	CASSLRGTSGSLNDEQFF	TGCGCCAGCAGCCTGCGCGGGACTAGCGGGAGTCTGAACGATGAGCAGTTCTTC
TRBD1	TRBV5-1	many	TRBJ1-2	CASSLLSGTGNGYTF	TGCGCCAGCAGCCTACTTTCCGGGACAGGGAACGGCTACACCTTC
.	TRBV20-1	.	TRBJ1-5	CSARDLAGNQPQHF	TGCAGTGCTAGAGATCTCGCGGGGAATCAGCCCCAGCATTTT
TRBD2	TRBV12-3/TRBV12-4	many	TRBJ2-1	CASSRGLAGDNEQFF	TGTGCCAGCAGTCGGGGACTAGCGGGAGATAATGAGCAGTTCTTC
TRBD1	TRBV28	few	TRBJ2-7	CASSSPAGGLDEQYF	TGTGCCAGCAGTTCCCCTGCAGGGGGCCTCGACGAGCAGTACTTC
TRBD2	TRBV3-1	few	TRBJ2-3	CASSQDKTSGRAGDTQYF	TGTGCCAGCAGCCAAGATAAGACTAGCGGGAGGGCGGGAGATACGCAGTATTTT
TRBD2	TRBV3-1	many	TRBJ2-3	CASSQDPRTSGRDTQYF	TGTGCCAGCAGCCAAGATCCCCGGACTAGCGGGAGAGATACGCAGTATTTT
.	TRBV12-5	.	TRBJ1-5	CASGLGDSNQPQHF	TGTGCTAGTGGTTTGGGGGACAGCAATCAGCCCCAGCATTTT
.	TRBV15	many	TRBJ2-7	CATSRRGSGYEQYF	TGTGCCACCAGCAGACGGGGATCGGGATACGAGCAGTACTTC
.	TRBV30	.	TRBJ2-7	CAWSNRVYEQYF	TGTGCCTGGAGTAATAGAGTCTACGAGCAGTACTTC
.	TRBV20-1	few	TRBJ2-3	CSPKPSSTDTQYF	TGCAGTCCTAAACCCTCTAGCACAGATACGCAGTATTTT
TRBD2	TRBV5-1	few	TRBJ2-5	CASSPRAGGPETQYF	TGCGCCAGCAGCCCCAGAGCGGGAGGGCCGGAGACCCAGTACTTC
.	TRBV21-1	many	TRBJ1-5	CASSKGVGTGSNQPQHF	.
TRBD1	TRBV29-1	many	TRBJ2-3	CSVGRDRLYGTQYF	TGCAGCGTGGGCCGGGACAGGCTGTATGGTACGCAGTATTTT
TRBD2	TRBV5-1	.	TRBJ2-2	CASSPRPGLAVSGELFF	TGCGCCAGCAGCCCCAGACCGGGACTAGCGGTGTCCGGGGAGCTGTTTTTT
TRBD1	TRBV30	few	TRBJ2-2	CAWNPTGGFTGELFF	TGTGCCTGGAACCCTACAGGGGGCTTTACCGGGGAGCTGTTTTTT
.	TRBV28	many	TRBJ1-4	CASNHEKLFF	TGTGCCAGCAATCATGAAAAACTGTTTTTT
TRBD1	TRBV29-1	many	TRBJ1-2	CSVQPGQLSYGYTF	TGCAGCGTGCAGCCGGGACAGCTATCCTATGGCTACACCTTC
.	TRBV25-1	few	TRBJ1-2	CAIQGRVGYTF	TGTGCCATACAGGGTCGAGTCGGCTACACCTTC
.	TRBV3-1	.	TRBJ1-2	CASSQGTYGYTF	TGTGCCAGCAGCCAAGGGACCTATGGCTACACCTTC
.	TRBV7-6	.	TRBJ1-2	CASSQEGDEGYTF	TGTGCCAGCAGCCAAGAGGGGGACGAGGGCTACACCTTC
.	TRBV7-9	many	TRBJ2-7	CASSPPTALYEQYF	TGTGCCAGCAGCCCGCCGACAGCTCTATACGAGCAGTACTTC
TRBD1	TRBV3-1	few	TRBJ1-1	CASSQVFTGQVNTEAFF	TGTGCCAGCAGCCAAGTTTTCACGGGACAGGTCAACACTGAAGCTTTCTTT
TRBD1	TRBV7-9	many	TRBJ1-1	CASSARQGKNEAFF	TGTGCCAGCAGCGCCCGACAGGGGAAAAATGAAGCTTTCTTT
TRBD2	TRBV12-3/TRBV12-4	.	TRBJ2-5	CASSKGLASDTQYF	TGTGCCAGCTCTAAGGGACTAGCCTCGGATACCCAGTACTTC
TRBD2	TRBV7-9	.	TRBJ2-1	CASSPTSTYNEQFF	TGTGCCAGCAGCCCGACTAGCACCTACAATGAGCAGTTCTTC
.	TRBV7-9	many	TRBJ1-2	CASSGTFYGYTF	TGTGCCAGCAGCGGGACATTCTATGGCTACACCTTC
TRBD1	TRBV28	.	TRBJ2-7	CASSNPDRGGEQYF	TGTGCCAGCAGTAACCCCGACAGGGGGGGCGAGCAGTACTTC
.	TRBV7-8	few	TRBJ2-3	CASSLAERGYTQYF	TGTGCCAGCAGCTTAGCGGAACGGGGATATACGCAGTATTTT
TRBD1	TRBV29-1	.	TRBJ2-7	CSVVLVRTGDTYEQYF	TGCAGCGTTGTACTGGTCCGGACAGGGGATACCTACGAGCAGTACTTC